This T cell receptor (beta chain) was profiled in a study of cytomegalovirus exposure and HLA in healthy donors. Across the study: A subsequent analysis stated that the 120 validation repertoires were run on the same platform as the 650 to 850 first-cohort repertoires.

Regarding this clone: The target antigen is unknown.

Study-wide results and caveats: Usually a TCR sequence was rare, but some public TCRs were found in many donors.

Germline CDR1 SEHNR, CDR2 FQNEAQ (reference sequence). CDR3 size: 14 residues. J gave up 5 bases and V 4 bases, and 6 bases lay outside the gene matches. Using immunoSEQ multiplex PCR, the repertoire was profiled, and TCRdb retains in-frame clones only, with some absent. Of under 250,000 clones in the sample, around nine tenths were seen once. The chain joins TRBV7-9 to TRBJ2-7; 9 bases align to TRBD1. The sequence was collected from a woman under 30 in good health and CMV-seronegative. The material sequenced was PBMCs. Here the CDR3 reads CASSSAGTGNEQYF. CDR3 sequence (DNA): TGTGCCAGCAGCTCTGCAGGGACAGGGAACGAGCAGTACTTC.